This T cell receptor (beta chain) was documented in a study of early T cells in non-severe SARS-CoV-2 infection. Whole-study findings and limits: Matching results from VDJdb favored anti-spike CD8 responses, leaving private and CD4 specificities undetected.

Individually, cDNA molecules had unique molecular identifiers attached to them. TCRdb ran MiXCR on the 5' RACE reads and lists one entry per CDR3 protein. The sample consists of 68,000 or so distinct CDR3 sequences, roughly 11% of them appearing once. Germline-derived CDR1 and CDR2 are MDHEN and SYDVKM. CDR3 length: 15 residues. Concerning this clonotype itself: Its matching antigen is unknown. At one boundary the junction diverges from the germline segment, which might be a read error.

This chain joins TRBV28 and TRBJ2-7; D is ambiguous. The TCR comes from an adult who was a healthcare worker with PCR-confirmed SARS-CoV-2 infection or an uninfected control (not recorded which). The specimen sequenced was whole blood. The CDR3 here is CASTLRRTLRYEQYF. CDR3 bases: TGTGCCAGCACTTTACGCAGGACGCTCCGCTACGAGCAGTACTTC.